This passage covers 19 T cell receptor beta chains from one sample sequenced in a study of beta chain features in type 1 diabetes. Sequenced material consisted of expressed TCRB transcripts (all of the isolated RNA was reverse transcribed). The table came from immunoSEQ multiplex PCR; TCRdb's copy has only in-frame clones and leaves some out. The sample has around 160,000 clones; about 44% are singletons. Sequencing was carried out using Tregs from blood. These receptors were obtained from a man younger than 35 in good health.

The V call is TRBV6-1, the J call TRBJ1-1, with TRBD1 matching over 8 bases. Germline V lookup: CDR1 MNHNS, CDR2 SASEGT. The CDR3 loop spans 11 amino acids. Unmatched junction bases numbered 5, after V lost 7 bases and J lost 10 bases. The DNA for the CDR3 is TGTGCCAGCAAGGAGGACAGGGCAGCTTTCTTT. Residues: CASKEDRAAFF.

The chain couples TRBV27 to TRBJ2-1; D gene uncertain. V was trimmed by 0 bases and J by 2 bases, leaving 14 bases between them. Germline CDR1 MNHEY, CDR2 SMNVEV (reference sequence). The CDR3 totals 17 residues. The CDR3 DNA follows: TGTGCCAGCAGTTTATCCTACGTTCGAACCGCCTACAATGAGCAGTTCTTC. Protein sequence: CASSLSYVRTAYNEQFF.

The V call is TRBV18, the J call TRBJ1-4; perhaps TRBD1 as D (5 bases). The CDR3 totals 15 residues. V was trimmed by 2 bases and J by 8 bases, leaving 15 bases between them. Looked up from germline, CDR1 is KGHSH and CDR2 is LQKENI. CDR3 loop: CASSPRTKPNEKLFF. CDR3 DNA: TGTGCCAGCTCACCAAGGACAAAACCGAACGAAAAACTGTTTTTT.

The chain employs TRBV7-9 and TRBJ2-3, with TRBD2 matching 11 bases. Germline trimming cut 5 bases from V and 3 bases from J; bases unmatched to any gene: 10. The CDR3 extends over 17 amino acids. Per germline, CDR1 SEHNR and CDR2 FQNEAQ (reference sequence). CDR3 in DNA: TGTGCCAGCAGCCCACCCCTAGCGGGGGGCTTAACAGATACGCAGTATTTT. Its translation: CASSPPLAGGLTDTQYF.

This sequence joins TRBV7-3 and TRBJ2-5; D might be TRBD2 (5 bases). V lost 2 bases and J 5 bases, leaving 9 bases between the germline ends. The germline V gene has CDR1 SGHTA and CDR2 FQGTGA. This CDR3 contains 13 residues. The CDR3 sequence: CASSLGLFETQYF. The CDR3 DNA is TGTGCCAGCAGCTTAGGACTCTTTGAGACCCAGTACTTC.

This clone has a handful of counts. The V call is TRBV6-1, the J call TRBJ1-2; no clear D gene. The CDR3 runs 15 residues. Looked up from germline, CDR1 is MNHNS and CDR2 is SASEGT. V shed 1 base and J shed 3 bases, with 12 bases lying between them. CDR3 loop: CASSEGGGGYYGYTF. DNA of the CDR3: TGTGCCAGCAGTGAAGGGGGTGGAGGGTACTATGGCTACACCTTC.

This clone was detected only a few times. The CDR3 region has the DNA TGTGCCAGCAGCCAAGATCTTGGAGGGGGCAGTGGCTACACCTTC. This gives the protein CASSQDLGGGSGYTF. This sequence joins TRBV14 and TRBJ1-2, with 7 positions matching TRBD1. J lost 7 bases, V lost 0 bases, and 8 bases had no gene match. Germline V gene sequence: CDR1 SGHDN, CDR2 FVKESK. The CDR3 sequence is 15 residues long.

This clone turned up a few times. The chain is built from TRBV7-9 and TRBJ2-7; 8 nucleotides agree with TRBD1. CDR1 and CDR2 from the germline V gene are SEHNR and FQNEAQ (reference sequence). The CDR3 sequence is 14 residues long. V dropped 6 bases and J dropped 3; count of bases not matched to a gene: 7. CDR3 amino acids: CASRLGGTGYEQYF. CDR3 nucleotides: TGTGCCAGCAGATTGGGCGGGACAGGCTACGAGCAGTACTTC.

The chain's CDR3 is CASSLGGWGYTF. Here the CDR3 DNA reads TGTGCCAGCAGTTTAGGCGGTTGGGGCTACACCTTC. The rearrangement uses TRBV28 and TRBJ1-2; unclear D gene. Trimming took 2 bases from V and 8 from J, leaving 9 bases between them. The CDR3 extends over 12 amino acids. The germline V gene has CDR1 MDHEN and CDR2 SYDVKM.

The V gene is TRBV7-9, the J gene TRBJ1-1; 8 positions match TRBD1. The CDR3 loop spans 14 amino acids. Germline V gene data show CDR1 as SEHNR and CDR2 as FQNEAQ (reference sequence). The ends lost 3 bases at V and 4 bases at J; junction bases unmatched: 4. The CDR3 nucleotides read TGTGCCAGCAGCTTCTCTGACAGGGGCACTGAAGCTTTCTTT. Encoded protein: CASSFSDRGTEAFF.

This clone was recorded a few times. The gene calls are TRBV7-2 and TRBJ2-1; 13 bases map to TRBD2. The CDR3 covers 14 residues. Germline trimming cut 5 bases from V and 16 bases from J; bases unmatched to any gene: 11. Per germline, CDR1 SGHTA and CDR2 FQGNSA. The CDR3 DNA follows: TGTGCCAGCAGCCCCTCGGGACTAGCGGGGTTAACATTCTTC. It yields the protein CASSPSGLAGLTFF.

The chain is built from TRBV25-1 and TRBJ2-2, with 10 bases aligning to TRBD2. This CDR3 spans 17 amino acids. Germline-derived CDR1 and CDR2 are MGHDK and SYGVNS. With V trimmed by 4 bases and J by 4 bases, 9 bases remained unmatched. The CDR3 here is CASSAGTSVVGTGELFF. CDR3 nucleotide sequence: TGTGCCAGCAGTGCCGGGACTAGCGTGGTGGGCACCGGGGAGCTGTTTTTT.

The chain is built from TRBV10-3 and TRBJ2-1; 10 bases match TRBD2. Germline values: CDR1 ENHRY, CDR2 SYGVKD. After removal of 4 bases from V and 7 bases from J, the junction contained 13 bases not matched to a gene. This CDR3 comprises 17 residues. CDR3 DNA sequence: TGTGCCATCAGTGTCCTCGGAGCGGGGGGGCCGAGAAATGAGCAGTTCTTC. Amino acid sequence: CAISVLGAGGPRNEQFF.

The rearrangement uses TRBV29-1 and TRBJ1-1, with D possibly being TRBD1 (6 bases). V lost 6 bases, J lost 4 bases, and 15 bases lay in between. Per the germline V gene, CDR1 is SQVTM and CDR2 is ANQGSEA. The CDR3 runs to 13 residues. The CDR3 bases are TGCAGCGTGGTCTTACAGGGCCCCACTGAAGCTTTCTTT. Protein sequence: CSVVLQGPTEAFF.

The chain is built from TRBV30 and TRBJ2-1, with a possible D match to TRBD1 (6 bases). Trimming stripped 3 bases from V and 6 bases from J, with 12 bases between. CDR1 and CDR2 (germline): GTSNPN, SVGIG (reference sequence). The CDR3 extends over 13 amino acids. The chain's CDR3 is CAWRQGQPNEQFF. In nucleotides, the CDR3 is TGTGCCTGGAGGCAGGGGCAACCCAATGAGCAGTTCTTC.

This chain uses TRBV6-5 with TRBJ1-3; weak D call: TRBD1 (6 bases). Trimming shortened V by 10 bases and J by 2 bases, and 9 bases separated the two germline ends. CDR3 length: 12 amino acids. Germline V lookup: CDR1 MNHEY, CDR2 SVGAGI. The CDR3 sequence: CAIQGPGNTIYF. CDR3 nucleotide sequence: TGTGCCATACAGGGACCTGGAAACACCATATATTTT.

The chain links TRBV29-1 to TRBJ2-1; 7 nucleotides align to TRBD2. The CDR3 is made up of 17 amino acids. The germline V gene encodes CDR1 SQVTM and CDR2 ANQGSEA. V shed 4 bases and J 6 bases; nucleotides not matched to a gene: 18. The CDR3 DNA follows: TGCAGCGTTGCTGGTGGAGGGTTGCGGGAGAGGGGCAATGAGCAGTTCTTC. Protein product: CSVAGGGLRERGNEQFF.

The chain recombines TRBV5-5 with TRBJ2-7; the match to TRBD1 covers 10 bases. With 7 bases clipped from V and 5 bases from J, the junction kept 15 bases outside the gene matches. CDR1 and CDR2 (germline): SGHKS, YYEKEE (reference sequence). This CDR3 has 16 amino acids. This chain's CDR3 is CASDPHGGQGKNEQYF. The CDR3 DNA reads as TGTGCCAGCGACCCCCACGGGGGACAGGGGAAGAACGAGCAGTACTTC. Complete variable domain (other parts from reference TRBV5-5 and TRBJ2-7): DAGVTQSPTHLIKTRGQQVTLRCSPISGHKSVSWYQQVLGQGPQFIFQYYEKEERGRGNFPDRFSARQFPNYSSELNVNALLLGDSALYLCASDPHGGQGKNEQYFGPGTRLTVT.

As concerns this clone: At the DNA level, this CDR3 is encoded by other sequences in the same sample as well. In DNA form, the CDR3 reads TGCGCCAGCAGCCTTCGGACAGGGGATTCACCCCTCCACTTT. This translates into CASSLRTGDSPLHF. The chain carries TRBV5-1 and TRBJ1-6; TRBD1 agrees at 9 bases. Germline-derived CDR1 and CDR2 are SGHRS and YFSETQ. This CDR3 region has 14 residues. J was trimmed by 8 bases and V by 4 bases; bases with no gene match: 4.